This T cell receptor (beta chain) came from a study of T cell changes during pregnancy in multiple sclerosis (dated by TCRdb to the late 2010s). Regarding the research as a whole: Changes in the T cell repertoire over the course of pregnancy were examined in this study in women with multiple sclerosis.

About this clone itself: It lacks a known antigen. No base quality information exists; no much larger clone differs at one position.

V is pared back by 4 bases and J by 0 bases, with 8 bases lying between the germline termini. The CDR3 runs 13 residues from the cysteine to the phenylalanine. Only CDR3 DNA is held: 39 bases, read in frame from base 1. The germline V gene encodes CDR1 SGHRS and CDR2 YFSETQ. Library preparation used the immunoSEQ multiplex PCR assay. TCRdb mirrors the immuneACCESS table, restricted to in-frame sequences. Some clones are absent from its copies; in checked studies, under half trace to an unresolved V gene, and the reason for the others is unknown. The sample table shows approximately 110,000 clones, and more than 85% are seen once. Less than 2% of the sample lies in the top ten.

This sequence uses TRBV5-1 and TRBJ2-7; the D gene assignment is ambiguous. The TCR comes from a female donor with multiple sclerosis, enrolled in a pregnancy study. The starting material was peripheral blood, obtained in the third trimester of pregnancy. The DNA sequence follows: TGCGCCAGCAGCCAACAGTCCTCCTACGAGCAGTACTTC. Its product reads: CASSQQSSYEQYF. When the CDR3 is completed using the reference TRBV5-1 and TRBJ2-7 genes on either side, the full variable domain is KAGVTQTPRYLIKTRGQQVTLSCSPISGHRSVSWYQQTPGQGLQFLFEYFSETQRNKGNFPGRFSGRQFSNSRSEMNVSTLELGDSALYLCASSQQSSYEQYFGPGTRLTVT.